These 26 T cell receptor beta chains were sequenced from one sample in a study of blood T cell repertoires in COVID-19. The repertoire was sequenced with immunoSEQ multiplex PCR; TCRdb's copy has only in-frame clones and lacks some. The top ten hold more than 4.5% of the sample, which has around 270,000 clones, roughly 86% seen once. The specimen was peripheral blood. Receptor source: a woman aged 55-69 years with COVID-19, enrolled during active disease.

V and J are TRBV9 and TRBJ2-1; D is possibly TRBD2 (5 bases). This CDR3 is 14 amino acids long. Germline V gene sequence: CDR1 SGDLS, CDR2 YYNGEE. Trimming cost V 0 bases and J 8 bases, with 12 bases left between them. The CDR3 loop is CASSVDASQDEQFF. The CDR3 bases are TGTGCCAGCAGCGTAGATGCTAGCCAGGATGAGCAGTTCTTC.

The chain combines TRBV7-9 with TRBJ1-1; 9 bases agree with TRBD1. The CDR3 is made up of 14 amino acids. Germline CDR1 is SEHNR and CDR2 is FQNEAQ (reference sequence). V lost 5 bases and J lost 5; bases outside the gene matches: 6. The CDR3 protein is CASSQQGARTEAFF. The CDR3 coding sequence is TGTGCCAGCAGCCAACAGGGGGCGCGAACTGAAGCTTTCTTT.

This chain connects TRBV6-5 to TRBJ1-2; D not certain. The CDR3 is 15 residues long. Germline V gene sequence: CDR1 MNHEY, CDR2 SVGAGI. Trimming pared 6 bases from V and 0 bases from J, leaving 14 bases between. CDR3 region: CASRHSRTPNYGYTF. Here the CDR3 DNA reads TGTGCCAGCAGGCACAGCCGAACACCTAACTATGGCTACACCTTC.

This chain links TRBV10-3 with TRBJ1-1; D call uncertain. CDR3 size: 13 residues. V shed 7 bases and J shed 4 bases, with 13 bases lying between them. Germline assignment: CDR1 ENHRY and CDR2 SYGVKD. This chain's CDR3 is CAIKRSEGTEAFF. Here the CDR3 DNA reads TGTGCCATCAAGAGGAGTGAAGGCACTGAAGCTTTCTTT.

This chain links TRBV12-5 with TRBJ1-5; D remains unclear. The CDR3 covers 15 residues. CDR1 LGHNT and CDR2 FRNRAP come from the germline V gene. The germline V and J ends were trimmed by 5 bases and 5 bases, with 16 bases remaining between them. This chain's CDR3 is CASGTRGGGDQPQHF. The CDR3 DNA is TGTGCTAGTGGTACGCGCGGTGGAGGCGATCAGCCCCAGCATTTT. Variable domain in full (rest from reference TRBV12-5 and TRBJ1-5): DARVTQTPRHKVTEMGQEVTMRCQPILGHNTVFWYRQTMMQGLELLAYFRNRAPLDDSGMPKDRFSAEMPDATLATLKIQPSEPRDSAVYFCASGTRGGGDQPQHFGDGTRLSIL.

CDR3 in DNA: TGTGCCAGTAAACAGGGGAATTCACCCCTCCACTTT. Amino acids: CASKQGNSPLHF. The chain couples TRBV19 to TRBJ1-6; TRBD1 agrees at 7 bases. The CDR3 contains 12 residues. Germline loops: CDR1 LNHDA, CDR2 SQIVND (reference sequence). V trimming: 7 bases; J trimming: 7 bases; junction bases outside the gene matches: 1.

This chain joins TRBV30 and TRBJ1-3, with D possibly matching TRBD1 (6 bases). The V end lost 0 bases, the J end lost 4 bases, and 16 bases lay between the germline ends. The CDR3 covers 16 residues. In germline, CDR1 is GTSNPN, CDR2 SVGIG (reference sequence). The CDR3 reads CAWSVVTGWKGNTIYF. As DNA, the CDR3 is TGTGCCTGGAGTGTGGTAACAGGGTGGAAGGGAAACACCATATATTTT.

The chain joins TRBV20-1 to TRBJ2-5; 8 bases align to TRBD1. Per the germline V gene, CDR1 is DFQATT and CDR2 is SNEGSKA (reference sequence). CDR3 length: 15 amino acids. The ends lost 3 bases at V and 5 bases at J; junction bases unmatched: 11. The CDR3 nucleotides are TGCAGTGCTAGTCCCCTGACAGGGGAGTTCGAGACCCAGTACTTC. Translation gives CSASPLTGEFETQYF.

The chain couples TRBV5-5 to TRBJ1-2; the D is unclear. Trimming left V 4 bases short and J 4 bases short, with 14 bases between. CDR1 and CDR2 from the germline V gene are SGHKS and YYEKEE (reference sequence). This CDR3 contains 14 residues. The CDR3, as DNA: TGTGCCAGCAGCCACGCGACACCGATCTATGGCTACACCTTC. Its translation is CASSHATPIYGYTF.

This clone was seen a handful of times. J is TRBJ2-2 and V is TRBV28, with D possibly being TRBD1 (6 bases). V was clipped by 4 bases and J by 4 bases, with 16 bases between them. From germline, CDR1 is MDHEN and CDR2 SYDVKM. CDR3 length: 16 residues. CDR3 nucleotide sequence: TGTGCCAGCAGTTCATACGGGACACCCCTCACCGGGGAGCTGTTTTTT. Its translation: CASSSYGTPLTGELFF.

The rearrangement links TRBV15 to TRBJ1-5; TRBD1 matches at 8 bases. V dropped 4 bases and J dropped 6; count of bases not matched to a gene: 5. CDR3 size: 14 residues. CDR1 LNHNV and CDR2 YYDKDF come from the germline V gene (reference sequence). This CDR3 is CATSTGGGFQPQHF. Written as DNA, the CDR3 is TGTGCCACCAGCACAGGGGGCGGGTTTCAGCCCCAGCATTTT.

This clone was picked up one time. V is TRBV30 and J is TRBJ2-5, with 14 bases lining up with TRBD2. The germline CDR1 and CDR2 sequences are GTSNPN and SVGIG (reference sequence). After removal of 5 bases from V and 8 bases from J, the junction contained 4 bases not matched to a gene. This CDR3 has 13 amino acids. CDR3 in DNA: TGTGCCTGGGGGGGGACTAGCGGGAGTACCCAGTACTTC. Protein sequence: CAWGGTSGSTQYF.

The chain links TRBV24-1 to TRBJ1-2; 8 bases align to TRBD1. Trimming took 4 bases from V and 7 from J; bases not matched to a gene: 4. The CDR3 is 13 amino acids. Germline V gene data show CDR1 as KGHDR and CDR2 as SFDVKD. CDR3 nucleotide sequence: TGTGCCACCAGTGAGCGGACAGGGTTTGGCTACACCTTC. It specifies CATSERTGFGYTF.

This sequence joins TRBV5-1 and TRBJ2-1, with 7 bases matching TRBD1. CDR1 SGHRS and CDR2 YFSETQ come from the germline V gene. The CDR3 has 15 amino acids. V lost 7 bases and J lost 0; bases outside the gene matches: 7. The CDR3 spells CASAGQVNSYNEQFF. For the CDR3, the DNA is TGCGCCAGCGCCGGACAGGTCAACTCCTACAATGAGCAGTTCTTC.

This clone was counted once. The chain combines TRBV7-2 with TRBJ2-5; 7 positions agree with TRBD2. From germline, CDR1 is SGHTA and CDR2 FQGNSA. The CDR3 extends over 13 amino acids. J lost 5 bases, V lost 8 bases, and 8 bases had no gene match. The CDR3 loop is CASGAGVWETQYF. The DNA for the CDR3 is TGTGCCAGCGGGGCGGGAGTTTGGGAGACCCAGTACTTC.

The chain has TRBV21-1 and TRBJ2-7; the DNA was not compared with TRBD2, the D call given in the table. TRBV21-1 is an annotated pseudogene. The CDR3 length is 17 residues. The CDR3 bases are TGTGCCAGCAGCAAAGCGCTGCTAGCGGGAGGTGCCTACGAGCAGTACTTC. Protein: CASSKALLAGGAYEQYF.

The chain carries TRBV6-2 or TRBV6-3 and TRBJ1-5, with D perhaps TRBD1 (5 bases). V shed 6 bases and J shed 0 bases, with 27 bases lying between them. The germline V gene has CDR1 MNHEY and CDR2 SVGEGT. The CDR3 spans 20 residues. In DNA form, the CDR3 reads TGTGCCAGCAGCCTCCATGTCACAGGTACAGCGGGCTATAGCAATCAGCCCCAGCATTTT. Amino acid sequence: CASSLHVTGTAGYSNQPQHF.

The gene calls are TRBV9 and TRBJ1-1; D not resolved. The germline V gene encodes CDR1 SGDLS and CDR2 YYNGEE. The V and J ends lost 2 bases and 3 bases respectively, with 17 bases between them. The CDR3 contains 16 residues. The CDR3: CASSVGPGGAYTEAFF. The CDR3 DNA sequence: TGTGCCAGCAGCGTGGGCCCTGGAGGTGCGTACACTGAAGCTTTCTTT.

The chain carries TRBV24-1 and TRBJ1-5; TRBD1 agrees at 8 bases. CDR1 KGHDR and CDR2 SFDVKD come from the germline V gene. The length of the CDR3 is 17 residues. Trimming removed 4 bases from V and 2 bases from J; junction bases left unmatched: 9. In DNA form, the CDR3 reads TGTGCCACCAGTGACCCGGACAGGGATCAGGGCAATCAGCCCCAGCATTTT. Its translation is CATSDPDRDQGNQPQHF.

This chain uses TRBV6-5 with TRBJ1-2, with D possibly TRBD1 on 5 matching bases. Trimming pared 6 bases from V and 6 bases from J, leaving 11 bases between. Germline CDR1 is MNHEY and CDR2 is SVGAGI. The CDR3 has 12 amino acids. CDR3 sequence: CASRLSGHGYTF. CDR3 nucleotide sequence: TGTGCCAGCAGGCTCTCAGGGCATGGCTACACCTTC.

The chain has TRBV5-1 and TRBJ2-3, with 7 positions matching TRBD1. CDR3 length equals 16 residues. The J segment lost 2 bases and the V segment lost 5 bases, leaving 11 bases of the junction unmatched. The germline CDR1 and CDR2 sequences are SGHRS and YFSETQ. CDR3 nucleotides: TGCGCCAGCAGATGGCTATTAGGGGGCCTCACAGATACGCAGTATTTT. Its protein is CASRWLLGGLTDTQYF.

The genes are TRBV7-8 and TRBJ2-3; 10 bases match TRBD2. The CDR3 covers 19 residues. CDR1 and CDR2 from the germline V gene are SGHVS and FQNEAQ. J gave up 4 bases and V 5 bases, and 18 bases lay outside the gene matches. This CDR3 reads CASSPAPGTPSGSPDTQYF. As DNA, the CDR3 is TGTGCCAGCAGCCCCGCACCGGGGACGCCTAGCGGGAGTCCAGATACGCAGTATTTT.

The V gene is TRBV6-2 or TRBV6-3, the J gene TRBJ2-1; 10 nucleotides agree with TRBD2. Germline V gene sequence: CDR1 MNHEY, CDR2 SVGEGT. V lost 6 bases and J lost 9; bases outside the gene matches: 8. The CDR3 runs 14 residues. The CDR3, as DNA: TGTGCCAGCAGACCTAGCGGGAGATGGAGTGAGCAGTTCTTC. Its protein is CASRPSGRWSEQFF.

V usage is TRBV30 and J usage is TRBJ2-7; 9 bases fit TRBD2. After removal of 3 bases from V and 3 bases from J, the junction contained 0 bases not matched to a gene. This CDR3 has 12 amino acids. Germline V gives CDR1 GTSNPN, CDR2 SVGIG (reference sequence). The CDR3 region has the DNA TGTGCCTGGAGGACTAGCGGCTACGAGCAGTACTTC. Translated, it gives CAWRTSGYEQYF.

V gene TRBV10-3 combines with J gene TRBJ2-3; D not certain. Trimming removed 3 bases from V and 4 bases from J, with 8 bases in between. The CDR3 is made up of 13 amino acids. Germline loops: CDR1 ENHRY, CDR2 SYGVKD. The CDR3 here is CAISELSSDTQYF. CDR3 DNA sequence: TGTGCCATCAGTGAATTGTCATCAGATACGCAGTATTTT.

The chain recombines TRBV30 with TRBJ1-1, with a tentative D call TRBD1 (6 bases). With 0 bases removed from V and 4 bases from J, the gap between germline ends came to 9 bases. The CDR3 runs 13 residues. Germline V gene sequence: CDR1 GTSNPN, CDR2 SVGIG (reference sequence). The CDR3, as DNA: TGTGCCTGGAGTGTAGGCAGGGGCACTGAAGCTTTCTTT. Translation gives CAWSVGRGTEAFF.